These T cell receptor beta chains were read from a single sample in a study of blood T cell repertoires in COVID-19. The assay was immunoSEQ multiplex PCR, and TCRdb's table has in-frame clones only and misses some. The repertoire consists of roughly 30,000 clones, with approximately 89% occurring once and the leading ten covering about 51%. Sequenced sample: peripheral blood. The receptor set was obtained from a human donor with acute or convalescent COVID-19. The donor label of this sample is uncertain. CDR3s include the opening cysteine and the closing phenylalanine or tryptophan. D genes are given only for firm matches. Rows give clone size only sometimes, using once, few, many, or a class for an expanded clone.

TRBV3-1/TRBV3-2	TRBJ1-2	TRBD1	NA	15	CASSSLQGASSGYTF	TGTGCCAGCAGCTCCTTACAGGGGGCCTCCAGTGGCTACACCTTC
TRBV30	TRBJ2-3	NA	NA	14	CAWKGGARGDTQYF	TGTGCCTGGAAGGGGGGGGCACGAGGGGATACGCAGTATTTT
TRBV7-9	TRBJ1-1	NA	NA	14	CASSASGANTEAFF	TGTGCCAGCAGCGCGAGTGGGGCGAACACTGAAGCTTTCTTT
TRBV29-1	TRBJ2-3	TRBD2	NA	14	CSVVAGHRTDTQYF	TGCAGCGTTGTAGCGGGACACCGCACAGATACGCAGTATTTT
TRBV28	TRBJ1-5	TRBD1	NA	13	CASRRQGVQPQHF	TGTGCCAGCAGGAGACAGGGGGTTCAGCCCCAGCATTTT
TRBV18	TRBJ2-1	NA	NA	13	CASSLSSYNEQFF	TGTGCCAGCTCCCTCAGCTCCTACAATGAGCAGTTCTTC
TRBV19	TRBJ2-1	TRBD2	NA	14	CASQRVAGGNEQFF	TGTGCCAGCCAAAGGGTAGCGGGAGGGAATGAGCAGTTCTTC
TRBV28	TRBJ1-4	TRBD1	NA	15	CASSVYTGVGEKLFF	TGTGCCAGCAGTGTCTATACAGGGGTAGGGGAAAAACTGTTTTTT
TRBV5-1	TRBJ1-1	NA	NA	14	CASSSQGSDTEAFF	TGCGCCAGCAGTTCCCAGGGGTCCGACACTGAAGCTTTCTTT
TRBV7-9	TRBJ1-4	NA	NA	13	CASSLELNEKLFF	TGTGCCAGCAGCTTAGAGCTGAATGAAAAACTGTTTTTT
TRBV7-8	TRBJ1-1	TRBD1	NA	15	CASSPGGNRNTEAFF	TGTGCCAGCAGCCCAGGGGGGAATAGGAACACTGAAGCTTTCTTT
TRBV19	TRBJ2-4	NA	once	16	CASSMPPGHAKNIQYF	TGTGCCAGTAGTATGCCCCCGGGACACGCCAAAAACATTCAGTACTTC
TRBV6-1	TRBJ1-5	NA	NA	15	CASSEYLGAGQPQHF	TGTGCCAGCAGTGAATATCTGGGGGCGGGTCAGCCCCAGCATTTT
TRBV27	TRBJ2-2	NA	NA	12	CASSSGAGELFF	TGTGCCAGCAGTTCAGGGGCGGGGGAGCTGTTTTTT
TRBV29-1	TRBJ1-1	TRBD1	NA	13	CSVNRDRNTEAFF	TGCAGCGTGAACCGGGACAGGAACACTGAAGCTTTCTTT
TRBV5-5	TRBJ2-7	TRBD2	NA	15	CASSFGGRRSYEQYF	TGTGCCAGCAGTTTCGGCGGGAGGAGGTCCTACGAGCAGTACTTC
TRBV7-6	TRBJ2-1	NA	NA	11	CASSLGLGQFF	TGTGCCAGCAGCTTAGGACTTGGGCAGTTCTTC
TRBV3-1/TRBV3-2	TRBJ2-3	NA	NA	18	CASSQDPGGSGGTDTQYF	TGTGCCAGCAGCCAAGATCCTGGGGGGTCTGGGGGGACAGATACGCAGTATTTT
TRBV19	TRBJ1-5	TRBD1	NA	17	CASRKGQGFPSNQPQHF	TGTGCCAGTAGGAAGGGACAGGGTTTTCCGAGCAATCAGCCCCAGCATTTT
TRBV7-2	TRBJ1-2	TRBD1	NA	15	CASSLAGTGEYGYTF	TGTGCCAGCAGCTTAGCTGGGACAGGGGAATATGGCTACACCTTC
TRBV20-1	TRBJ2-2	TRBD2	NA	16	CSASSSGSRGTGELFF	TGCAGTGCTAGTTCTAGCGGGAGTCGGGGCACCGGGGAGCTGTTTTTT
TRBV7-2	TRBJ1-3	TRBD1	NA	14	CASTSRGRGNTIYF	TGTGCCAGCACCTCGAGGGGGCGAGGAAACACCATATATTTT
TRBV4-1	TRBJ2-7	TRBD1	NA	15	CASSQARDRGHEQYF	TGCGCCAGCAGCCAAGCCCGGGACAGGGGCCACGAGCAGTACTTC
TRBV27	TRBJ2-1	TRBD1	NA	14	CASSYRDSALGRFF	TGTGCCAGCAGTTACCGGGACAGTGCCCTCGGCCGGTTCTTC
TRBV6-5	TRBJ1-5	NA	NA	13	CASSNRDSQPQHF	TGTGCCAGCAGTAACAGGGATAGTCAGCCCCAGCATTTT
TRBV30	TRBJ1-4	TRBD1	NA	13	CAWDRASGEKLFF	TGTGCCTGGGACAGGGCAAGTGGGGAAAAACTGTTTTTT
TRBV11-3	TRBJ2-3	NA	NA	14	CASSLGGGADTQYF	TGTGCCAGCAGCTTAGGAGGGGGAGCAGATACGCAGTATTTT
TRBV19	TRBJ1-3	NA	NA	17	CASSSTPGGTSGNTIYF	TGTGCCAGTAGTTCCACCCCCGGCGGGACCTCTGGAAACACCATATATTTT
TRBV19	TRBJ1-3	NA	NA	14	CASIRSGSGNTIYF	TGTGCCAGTATTCGTTCAGGCTCTGGAAACACCATATATTTT
TRBV10-1	TRBJ2-1	NA	NA	14	CASSHMLSYNEQFF	TGCGCCAGCAGTCACATGCTCTCCTACAATGAGCAGTTCTTC
TRBV6-6	TRBJ2-2	NA	NA	16	CASSWRQGIQTGELFF	TGTGCCAGCAGTTGGCGTCAGGGGATACAAACCGGGGAGCTGTTTTTT
TRBV9	TRBJ1-4	NA	NA	17	CASSAKIDVRSGEKLFF	TGTGCCAGCAGCGCCAAGATCGACGTAAGGTCAGGGGAAAAACTGTTTTTT
TRBV5-6	TRBJ1-3	TRBD1	once	17	CASSLRGLLSSGNTIYF	TGTGCCAGCAGCTTGAGGGGGCTACTAAGCTCTGGAAACACCATATATTTT
TRBV21-1	TRBJ2-1	NA	NA	15	CASSKGLDPDNEQFF	TGTGCCAGCAGCAAAGGGCTAGATCCTGACAATGAGCAGTTCTTC
TRBV11-2	TRBJ1-6	TRBD1	NA	16	CASSRPGQGSGSPLHF	TGTGCCAGCAGCCGCCCGGGACAGGGTTCGGGTTCACCCCTCCACTTT
TRBV29-1	TRBJ1-2	TRBD1	NA	14	CSVGEQGADYGYTF	TGCAGCGTAGGGGAGCAGGGGGCGGACTATGGCTACACCTTC
TRBV5-6	TRBJ2-2	NA	NA	15	CASSVRLANTGELFF	TGTGCCAGCAGCGTTCGCCTAGCTAACACCGGGGAGCTGTTTTTT
TRBV2	TRBJ1-2	TRBD1	NA	14	CASLTGAINYGYTF	TGTGCCAGCCTTACAGGGGCGATTAACTATGGCTACACCTTC
TRBV18	TRBJ1-1	NA	NA	14	CASSPVGGNTEAFF	TGTGCCAGCTCCCCGGTAGGGGGTAACACTGAAGCTTTCTTT
TRBV4-3	TRBJ1-3	NA	NA	18	CASSQDLAGGVSGNTIYF	TGCGCCAGCAGCCAAGATCTAGCAGGAGGTGTCTCTGGAAACACCATATATTTT
TRBV27	TRBJ2-1	TRBD1	NA	15	CASRLGQGSYNEQFF	TGTGCCAGCAGGTTAGGACAGGGTTCATACAATGAGCAGTTCTTC
TRBV7-6	TRBJ1-2	NA	NA	15	CASSQSSIQGSGYTF	TGTGCCAGCAGCCAGTCGTCCATACAGGGAAGCGGCTACACCTTC
TRBV6-5	TRBJ1-2	TRBD1	NA	15	CASRPPTGANYGYTF	TGTGCCAGCAGACCCCCGACAGGGGCTAACTATGGCTACACCTTC
TRBV19	TRBJ1-2	NA	NA	14	CASSIAGDYRGYTF	TGTGCCAGTAGTATAGCGGGGGACTATCGTGGCTACACCTTC
TRBV11-3	TRBJ2-5	NA	NA	16	CASERTGTLQGETQYF	TGTGCCAGCGAACGGACCGGGACACTCCAAGGAGAGACCCAGTACTTC
TRBV24-1	TRBJ2-1	TRBD1	NA	16	CATSDWGQGSYNEQFF	TGTGCCACCAGTGATTGGGGACAGGGGAGTTACAATGAGCAGTTCTTC
TRBV24-1	TRBJ1-2	NA	NA	18	CATSDLGSAPRLIYGYTF	TGTGCCACCAGTGATTTGGGGTCGGCACCCAGACTCATCTATGGCTACACCTTC
TRBV24-1	TRBJ2-3	NA	NA	18	CATSVGGGRAANTDTQYF	TGTGCCACCAGTGTTGGGGGAGGCCGCGCTGCTAACACAGATACGCAGTATTTT
TRBV7-2	TRBJ2-1	TRBD2	NA	15	CASSPQKREGDEQFF	TGTGCCAGCAGCCCCCAAAAGCGGGAGGGAGATGAGCAGTTCTTC
TRBV20-1	TRBJ2-7	NA	NA	11	CRADTSYEQYF	TGCAGGGCGGACACGTCCTACGAGCAGTACTTC